The source of this T cell receptor (beta chain) is a study of T cells in Graves' hyperthyroidism and ophthalmopathy. Diagnoses used clinical symptoms, serum thyroxine and TRAb, thyroid ultrasound and orbital computed tomography. Study-wide points: Blood shared most expanded thyroid clonotypes above 0.001.

TCR beta CDR3 sequences were amplified from RNA transcripts. TCR CDR3 underwent first-round RT-PCR with the HTBI primer set. TCRdb reprocessed the multiplex PCR reads via MiXCR and lists one record per CDR3 protein. The sample holds about 570,000 distinct CDR3 sequences, more than 45% seen once. About this clonotype itself: What it binds is unknown.

CDR1 SEHNR and CDR2 FQNEAQ come from the germline V gene (reference sequence). The CDR3 length is 13 residues. Trimming removed 5 bases from V and 10 bases from J, with 12 bases in between. The sample comprised peripheral blood or thyroid tissue (not recorded which). The sequence was collected from an adult woman with Graves' disease, either hyperthyroidism or ophthalmopathy (not recorded which). This chain joins TRBV7-9 and TRBJ1-6; D is undetermined. CDR3 sequence reads: CASSQVGSSPLHF. CDR3 coding DNA: TGTGCCAGCAGCCAGGTCGGGAGCTCACCCCTCCACTTT.